This T cell receptor (beta chain) was profiled in a study of spatial heterogeneity in lung cancer. About the research overall: 55 to 80 TRACERx patients with early, untreated non-small cell lung cancer donated samples. Alpha-chain sequences were consistently detected in smaller numbers than beta-chain sequences. Study results and limitations: Resection blood, more than follow-up blood, showed ubiquitous expanded tumor TCRs.

Time point here: blood at routine non-recurrence follow-up after resection. This CDR3 has 15 amino acids. The germline V gene has CDR1 SGHDT and CDR2 YYEEEE. Trimming took 4 bases from V and 6 from J; bases not matched to a gene: 12. With respect to this clonotype: What it recognizes is unknown.

Via MiXCR, TCRdb re-called the 5' RACE reads, giving one row per CDR3 protein. The table has 40,000 to 50,000 distinct CDR3 sequences, about 10% seen once; the top ten hold roughly a sixth. This TCR derives from a female donor with early-stage non-small cell lung cancer. The material was PBMCs, obtained at follow-up. The rearrangement uses TRBV5-6 and TRBJ2-7; TRBD1 aligns across 8 bases. CDR3 sequence: CASSQSGQGLFEQYF. CDR3 nucleotide sequence: TGTGCCAGCAGCCAAAGCGGACAGGGACTCTTCGAGCAGTACTTC. Combining the CDR3 with reference TRBV5-6 and TRBJ2-7 gives the whole variable domain DAGVTQSPTHLIKTRGQQVTLRCSPKSGHDTVSWYQQALGQGPQFIFQYYEEEERQRGNFPDRFSGHQFPNYSSELNVNALLLGDSALYLCASSQSGQGLFEQYFGPGTRLTVT.